This entry concerns a single TCR beta chain. This specimen comes from a study of blood T cell repertoires in COVID-19. At the level of the study: Samples taken during acute and convalescent COVID-19 were collected in the United States, Italy and Spain. PBMCs, B-cell-depleted T cells, or T cells were the source of the cDNA or gDNA that made up the material.

Authors' methods: Nucleated cell counts were estimated from reference gene primer amplification. Profiled with immunoSEQ multiplex PCR; TCRdb holds only in-frame clones, not every one. That table is the source of V, J and clone size, and D and trimming were worked out from the DNA. Of approximately 500,000 clones listed, roughly nine tenths are singletons. Followed over time, Seattle patients had been enrolled while infection was active. CDR1 SEHNR and CDR2 FQNEAQ come from the germline V gene (reference sequence). V lost 3 bases, J lost 4 bases, and 3 bases stayed unmatched. CDR3 length: 16 amino acids.

This receptor was obtained from a woman in her fifties or sixties with COVID-19, enrolled during active disease. The sample comprised peripheral blood. This chain joins TRBV7-9 and TRBJ2-3; 14 nucleotides line up with TRBD2. The CDR3 here is CASSLGLAGEADTQYF. CDR3 nucleotides: TGTGCCAGCAGCTTGGGACTAGCGGGGGAGGCAGATACGCAGTATTTT.